This is a list of T cell receptor beta chains from one sample in a study of OX40 agonist ivuxolimab in advanced cancers. TCRdb's copy holds only in-frame clones and misses some; the assay was immunoSEQ multiplex PCR. The repertoire consists of about 34,000 clones, with approximately 80% occurring once and the leading ten covering about 2.7%. Sequences were derived from CD4+ or CD8+ T cells sorted from blood, sampled in a trial of the OX40 agonist ivuxolimab. All receptors derive from an adult with an advanced solid tumor such as melanoma, head and neck, liver or kidney cancer. Each CDR3 is given with its conserved first and last residue. Each record gives: CDR3 protein, CDR3 DNA, D gene, CDR3 length, clone size, J gene, V gene. D genes are given only for firm matches. Size values are once, few and many counts, or a class for expanded clones, and some rows have none.

CASLRRGSSYEQYF TGTGCCAGCCTGAGGCGGGGATCCTCCTACGAGCAGTACTTC NA 14 NA TRBJ2-7 TRBV2
CASSLGPGTDTQYF TGTGCCAGCAGCTTGGGGCCCGGCACAGATACGCAGTATTTT NA 14 NA TRBJ2-3 TRBV5-4
CASSLGDLGVNEQFF TGTGCCAGCAGCTTAGGGGATCTGGGGGTGAATGAGCAGTTCTTC NA 15 NA TRBJ2-1 TRBV11-3
CASNRDRGDPMGLQYF TGTGCCAGCAACAGGGACAGGGGGGACCCTATGGGTTTGCAGTATTTT TRBD1 16 NA TRBJ2-3 TRBV7-2
CASSLESNQPQHF TGTGCCAGCAGCTTAGAAAGCAATCAGCCCCAGCATTTT NA 13 few TRBJ1-5 TRBV11-2
CASSQVRINNEQFF TGTGCCAGCAGCCAAGTCCGGATTAATAATGAGCAGTTCTTC NA 14 NA TRBJ2-1 TRBV14
CASSEIRGRLNTQYF TGTGCCAGCAGTGAAATCCGGGGCAGACTAAATACGCAGTATTTT NA 15 NA TRBJ2-3 TRBV25-1
CASSPPDREGEKLFF TGTGCCAGCAGCCCACCGGACAGGGAGGGGGAAAAACTGTTTTTT TRBD1 15 NA TRBJ1-4 TRBV9
CASSLGASGRAGFGEQYF TGTGCCAGCAGCTTAGGGGCTAGCGGGAGGGCCGGATTTGGCGAGCAGTACTTC TRBD2 18 NA TRBJ2-7 TRBV7-2
CASSLKGSTGELFF TGTGCCAGCAGCTTAAAAGGGTCCACCGGGGAGCTGTTTTTT NA 14 NA TRBJ2-2 TRBV7-9
CASRNRGLAGSTIYF TGTGCCAGCAGAAACAGGGGGCTGGCTGGAAGCACCATATATTTT TRBD1 15 NA TRBJ1-3 TRBV6-1
CASSPLRSGNEQFF TGTGCCAGCAGCCCGCTCAGGTCCGGCAATGAGCAGTTCTTC NA 14 NA TRBJ2-1 TRBV7-2
CAIMWGQDTEAFF TGTGCCATCATGTGGGGCCAGGACACTGAAGCTTTCTTT NA 13 NA TRBJ1-1 TRBV10-3
CASSLDSASSGNTIYF TGTGCCAGCAGCTTAGATTCCGCAAGCTCTGGAAACACCATATATTTT NA 16 NA TRBJ1-3 TRBV7-9
CASSSGFREKLFF TGTGCCAGTTCCTCCGGATTTAGGGAAAAACTGTTTTTT NA 13 NA TRBJ1-4 TRBV27
CASSLGLRGQGATYTGELFF TGTGCCAGCAGCTTAGGGTTGAGAGGACAGGGGGCCACTTACACCGGGGAGCTGTTTTTT TRBD1 20 NA TRBJ2-2 TRBV7-8
CASSGTGSSYEQYF TGTGCCAGCAGTGGGACTGGGAGCTCCTACGAGCAGTACTTC NA 14 NA TRBJ2-7 TRBV6-6
CASSLVAGGADTQYF TGTGCCAGCAGCTTAGTGGCGGGAGGTGCAGATACGCAGTATTTT TRBD2 15 NA TRBJ2-3 TRBV7-2
CASSLGQNTEAFF TGTGCTAGCAGCTTAGGACAGAACACTGAAGCTTTCTTT NA 13 NA TRBJ1-1 TRBV7-7
CASRQTGWGNTIYF TGTGCCAGCAGACAAACAGGGTGGGGAAACACCATATATTTT NA 14 NA TRBJ1-3 TRBV6-6
CASSAGLNEKLFF TGTGCCAGCAGCGCGGGCCTTAATGAAAAACTGTTTTTT NA 13 once TRBJ1-4 TRBV4-2
CASRGLAATGELFF TGTGCCAGCAGGGGACTAGCGGCCACCGGGGAGCTGTTTTTT TRBD2 14 NA TRBJ2-2 TRBV2
CASSYDLAASYNEQFF TGTGCCAGCAGCTACGATCTAGCGGCCTCCTACAATGAGCAGTTCTTC TRBD2 16 NA TRBJ2-1 TRBV7-2
CASSKQGANTEAFF TGTGCCAGTAGTAAACAGGGGGCGAACACTGAAGCTTTCTTT TRBD1 14 NA TRBJ1-1 TRBV19
CASSLEGGFEQYF TGTGCCAGCAGCTTGGAGGGAGGGTTCGAGCAGTACTTC TRBD2 13 NA TRBJ2-7 TRBV5-4
CATSRDFGNTEAFF TGTGCCACCAGCAGAGATTTTGGGAACACTGAAGCTTTCTTT NA 14 NA TRBJ1-1 TRBV15
CAISEGGGNTEAFF TGTGCCATCAGTGAGGGGGGAGGGAACACTGAAGCTTTCTTT NA 14 NA TRBJ1-1 TRBV10-3
CASSSRALGTEAFF TGTGCCAGCAGTTCCAGGGCTTTGGGAACTGAAGCTTTCTTT NA 14 NA TRBJ1-1 TRBV6-1
CASGQGHTGELFF TGTGCCAGCGGACAGGGGCACACCGGGGAGCTGTTTTTT TRBD1 13 NA TRBJ2-2 TRBV28
CASRRVDSNTGELFF TGTGCCAGTAGACGGGTCGATTCGAACACCGGGGAGCTGTTTTTT NA 15 NA TRBJ2-2 TRBV19
CASSLRGVADTQYF TGCGCCAGCAGCTTGAGAGGGGTTGCAGATACGCAGTATTTT NA 14 NA TRBJ2-3 TRBV5-1
CASSPGQRETQYF TGTGCCAGCTCACCAGGGCAGCGAGAGACCCAGTACTTC NA 13 NA TRBJ2-5 TRBV18
CASSSGPSTNEKLFF TGTGCCAGCAGCTCGGGACCGTCAACTAATGAAAAACTGTTTTTT NA 15 NA TRBJ1-4 TRBV5-4
CASSLVGQVGNQPQHF TGTGCCAGCAGCTTAGTGGGACAGGTGGGCAATCAGCCCCAGCATTTT TRBD1 16 NA TRBJ1-5 TRBV7-2
CATSRTRSLLGEQFF TGTGCCACCAGCAGAACCCGGTCTTTACTCGGTGAGCAGTTCTTC NA 15 once TRBJ2-1 TRBV15
CASSLARSSTGNQETQYF TGCGCCAGCAGCTTGGCACGTTCCTCGACAGGTAACCAAGAGACCCAGTACTTC NA 18 NA TRBJ2-5 TRBV5-1
CASSLTRTGGTYGYTF TGCGCCAGCAGCTTGACTAGGACAGGGGGCACCTATGGCTACACCTTC TRBD1 16 NA TRBJ1-2 TRBV5-1
CASSGTRRSGELFF TGTGCCAGCAGCGGGACTCGGCGAAGCGGGGAGCTGTTTTTT NA 14 NA TRBJ2-2 TRBV9
CASSSTRLAGSQETQYF TGTGCCAGCAGCTCGACTCGACTAGCGGGATCCCAAGAGACCCAGTACTTC TRBD2 17 NA TRBJ2-5 TRBV13
CASSPGQGKEYEQYF TGTGCCAGCTCACCAGGACAGGGTAAGGAATACGAGCAGTACTTC TRBD1 15 NA TRBJ2-7 TRBV18
CASSSSRLSYEQYF TGTGCCAGCAGCTCCAGCCGCCTCTCCTACGAGCAGTACTTC NA 14 NA TRBJ2-7 TRBV13
CASSDQLFSGANVLTF TGTGCCAGCAGCGACCAGTTGTTCTCTGGGGCCAACGTCCTGACTTTC NA 16 few TRBJ2-6 TRBV21-1
CASSLRTGLAANEKLFF TGTGCCAGCAGTTTAAGGACAGGGCTCGCGGCTAATGAAAAACTGTTTTTT TRBD1 17 NA TRBJ1-4 TRBV28
CASSPEWRGGPNEQYF TGTGCCAGCAGCCCCGAGTGGCGGGGAGGGCCAAACGAGCAGTACTTC TRBD2 16 NA TRBJ2-7 TRBV11-3
CASMQVEKLFF TGTGCCAGCATGCAAGTTGAAAAACTGTTTTTT NA 11 few TRBJ1-4 TRBV7-9
CASSLAGSGVGEQFF TGTGCCAGCAGCTTGGCGGGGTCGGGAGTTGGTGAGCAGTTCTTC NA 15 NA TRBJ2-1 TRBV5-5
CASSGIGGAKNIQYF TGTGCCAGCAGCGGAATCGGGGGGGCCAAAAACATTCAGTACTTC TRBD2 15 once TRBJ2-4 TRBV5-8
CAISESPGANVLTF TGTGCCATCAGTGAGTCTCCCGGGGCCAACGTCCTGACTTTC NA 14 NA TRBJ2-6 TRBV10-3
CASSLLDMANEKLFF TGCGCCAGCAGCTTGCTGGATATGGCCAATGAAAAACTGTTTTTT NA 15 NA TRBJ1-4 TRBV5-1
CASSARQVTDTEAFF TGTGCCAGTAGTGCACGACAGGTTACGGACACTGAAGCTTTCTTT NA 15 NA TRBJ1-1 TRBV19
CASSSSGQQSNQPQHF NA NA 16 NA TRBJ1-5 TRBV28